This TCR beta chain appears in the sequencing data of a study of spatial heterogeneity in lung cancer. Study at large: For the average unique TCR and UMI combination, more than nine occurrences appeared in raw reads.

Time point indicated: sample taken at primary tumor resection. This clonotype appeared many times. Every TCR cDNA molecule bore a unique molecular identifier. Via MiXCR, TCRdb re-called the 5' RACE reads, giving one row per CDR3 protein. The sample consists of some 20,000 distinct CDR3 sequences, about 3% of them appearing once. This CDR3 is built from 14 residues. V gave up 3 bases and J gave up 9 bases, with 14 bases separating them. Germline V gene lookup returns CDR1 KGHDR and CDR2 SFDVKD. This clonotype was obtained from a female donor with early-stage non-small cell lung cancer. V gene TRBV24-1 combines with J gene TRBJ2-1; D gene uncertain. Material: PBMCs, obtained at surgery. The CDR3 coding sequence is TGTGCCACCAGTGATGGAAATGTGAGGTCTGAGCAGTTCTTC. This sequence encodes CATSDGNVRSEQFF.